This T cell receptor beta chain stems from a study of metastatic and nonmetastatic thyroid tumors. TCRdb re-processed the PCR reads through MiXCR. The repertoire consists of some 4,000 clones, with more than 25% occurring once and the leading ten covering roughly 17%. Until they underwent thyroid surgery, no patient had received any treatment. This TCR was sampled from a male donor with papillary thyroid cancer or a benign thyroid nodule (not recorded which). Some clones in this sample may be carry-over from other donors' samples. Source material: adjacent normal tissue.

CDR3 loop: CAYSRGYGYTF. The CDR3, as DNA: TGTGCCTACTCGAGAGGCTATGGCTACACCTTC. The V and J genes are TRBV30 and TRBJ1-2; D is unresolved. From germline, CDR1 is GTSNPN and CDR2 SVGIG (reference sequence). Trimming shortened V by 7 bases and J by 4 bases, and 10 bases separated the two germline ends. The CDR3 contains 11 residues.